Here is one TCR beta chain with its context. The antigen remains undetermined. The record originates from a study of T cell repertoires in cytomegalovirus infection. Study summary: CMV infection plus the matching HLA type was flagged by public TCR beta signatures. Broader study findings: Predominance within the ex vivo response was attributable to HLA-C-restricted CMV-specific TCR beta clonotypes. Summed frequency of shared TCR beta families picked out CMV carriers who also had the relevant HLA.

Trimming cost V 3 bases and J 1 base; bases outside gene matches: 1. CDR1 and CDR2 (germline): MNHEY, SMNVEV (reference sequence). The CDR3 has 14 residues. One entry per CDR3 protein results from TCRdb running MiXCR on the reads. The table records about 60,000 distinct CDR3 sequences, about 30% of them present only once. The rearrangement uses TRBV27 and TRBJ1-1; TRBD1 matches 8 bases. Sequences were obtained from PBMCs, sequenced either directly or after in vitro stimulation (not recorded which). This receptor was identified in a human donor in good health (CMV status not recorded). Some clones in this sample may be carry-over from other donors' samples. The CDR3 spells CASSLGQENTEAFF. CDR3 in DNA: TGTGCCAGCAGTTTGGGACAGGAGAACACTGAAGCTTTCTTT.